Described below is a single T cell receptor (beta chain) sequence and its context. Its antigen remains unidentified. If patients had autoimmune disease history or systemic immunosuppression, they were excluded. This specimen comes from a study of OX40 agonist ivuxolimab in advanced cancers. About the research overall: Patients received the agonistic anti-OX40 (CD134) antibody ivuxolimab. Study results and caveats: Some nonresponders additionally presented with little normalized T-cell clonal expansion. The study observed clonal expansion of CD4+ and CD8+ blood T cells by week 6 at 0.1 to 3.0 mg/kg.

The germline V gene encodes CDR1 PRHDT and CDR2 FYEKMQ (reference sequence). This CDR3 contains 14 residues. Trimming shortened V by 0 bases and J by 8 bases, and 13 bases separated the two germline ends. Produced via immunoSEQ multiplex PCR; TCRdb's table is partial and in-frame only. The data contain approximately 60,000 clones, roughly 80% of them seen just once; the ten biggest clones take up less than 5%. Sequenced here: CD4+ or CD8+ T cells sorted from blood, sampled in a trial of the OX40 agonist ivuxolimab. This TCR was sampled from an adult with an advanced solid tumor such as melanoma, head and neck, liver or kidney cancer. The rearrangement links TRBV13 to TRBJ1-2; D gene ambiguous. In DNA form, the CDR3 reads TGTGCCAGCAGCTTAGGCCTTAAGATTGTGGGCTACACCTTC. It codes for CASSLGLKIVGYTF.